The next 26 T cell receptor beta chains were all read from a single sample in a study of blood T cell repertoires in COVID-19 (dated by TCRdb to about 2020). The protocol used for the library was the immunoSEQ multiplex PCR assay. In TCRdb, the immuneACCESS table is reduced to in-frame sequences with V and J assigned. These tables do not hold every clone; where another copy was compared, an unresolved V gene accounts for under half, and the others remain unexplained. The table for this sample lists around 420,000 clones; roughly 86% of them were counted only once. Approximately 2% of the sample is in the top ten clones. The sequenced sample was PBMCs or T cells enriched from blood (not recorded which). Every receptor here comes from a woman aged 40-49 years with acute COVID-19.

The rearrangement uses TRBV9 and TRBJ2-1; 7 bases are shared with TRBD1. This CDR3 has 16 residues. Germline-derived CDR1 and CDR2 are SGDLS and YYNGEE. V lost 4 bases, J lost 0 bases, and 7 bases stayed unmatched. The CDR3 spells CASSPRTGNSYNEQFF. CDR3 DNA sequence: TGTGCCAGCAGCCCCCGGACAGGCAACTCCTACAATGAGCAGTTCTTC. The full variable domain, rest sourced from reference TRBV9 and TRBJ2-1, is DSGVTQTPKHLITATGQRVTLRCSPRSGDLSVYWYQQSLDQGLQFLIQYYNGEERAKGNILERFSAQQFPDLHSELNLSSLELGDSALYFCASSPRTGNSYNEQFFGPGTRLTVL.

The rearrangement joins TRBV29-1 to TRBJ2-5, with a weak D call TRBD2 (7 bases). V lost 4 bases and J lost 7, with 16 bases in between. The CDR3 consists of 13 residues. The germline V gene has CDR1 SQVTM and CDR2 ANQGSEA. Written as DNA, the CDR3 is TGCAGCGTTGGGGGGGGCCTTTTGGGGACCCAGTACTTC. It is translated as CSVGGGLLGTQYF. Filled out from reference TRBV29-1 and TRBJ2-5, the complete variable domain reads SAVISQKPSRDICQRGTSLTIQCQVDSQVTMMFWYRQQPGQSLTLIATANQGSEATYESGFVIDKFPISRPNLTFSTLTVSNMSPEDSSIYLCSVGGGLLGTQYFGPGTRLLVL.

J is TRBJ1-3 and V is TRBV2, with TRBD1 as a possible D gene (6 bases). The CDR3 totals 15 residues. Looked up from germline, CDR1 is SNHLY and CDR2 is FYNNEI. V was cut by 6 bases and J by 0 bases, with 12 bases left in between. The CDR3 bases are TGTGCCAGCAGGGCCACAGGGAGCTCTGGAAACACCATATATTTT. It encodes CASRATGSSGNTIYF.

This clone has a handful of counts. This sequence joins TRBV11-2 and TRBJ1-1; perhaps TRBD1 as D (6 bases). This CDR3 is built from 16 residues. Germline assignment: CDR1 SGHAT and CDR2 FQNNGV. The ends were cut back, 0 bases at V and 2 bases at J, with 13 bases in the middle. Written as DNA, the CDR3 is TGTGCCAGCAGCTTAGACACGGGACACCCAAACACTGAAGCTTTCTTT. Translated: CASSLDTGHPNTEAFF.

The chain joins TRBV12-5 to TRBJ1-2; D is uncertain. Trimming removed 1 base at V and 2 bases at J, with 5 bases between. The germline V gene encodes CDR1 LGHNT and CDR2 FRNRAP. CDR3 length equals 13 residues. CDR3 coding DNA: TGTGCTAGTGGTTTGGACGGGAACTATGGCTACACCTTC. This codes for CASGLDGNYGYTF. Using reference TRBV12-5 and TRBJ1-2 for the parts outside the CDR3, the full variable domain is DARVTQTPRHKVTEMGQEVTMRCQPILGHNTVFWYRQTMMQGLELLAYFRNRAPLDDSGMPKDRFSAEMPDATLATLKIQPSEPRDSAVYFCASGLDGNYGYTFGSGTRLTVV.

Concerning this clone: An end of the junction differs from the germline gene, which may be a read error. The CDR3 loop reads CASNPDPDIYF. The CDR3 DNA is TGTGCCAGCAATCCCGATCCAGACATTTACTTC. This chain connects TRBV2 to TRBJ1-2, with no clear D. The CDR3 is 11 amino acids. From germline, CDR1 is SNHLY and CDR2 FYNNEI.

This chain uses TRBV19 with TRBJ1-2, with 10 bases aligning to TRBD1. The CDR3 extends over 14 amino acids. CDR1 is LNHDA and CDR2 is SQIVND in the germline V gene (reference sequence). With V trimmed by 5 bases and J by 5 bases, 5 bases remained unmatched. The CDR3 protein is CASSSGTGVYGYTF. The CDR3 nucleotides read TGTGCCAGTAGTTCCGGGACAGGGGTTTATGGCTACACCTTC. Full variable domain (missing parts from reference TRBV19 and TRBJ1-2): DGGITQSPKYLFRKEGQNVTLSCEQNLNHDAMYWYRQDPGQGLRLIYYSQIVNDFQKGDIAEGYSVSREKKESFPLTVTSAQKNPTAFYLCASSSGTGVYGYTFGSGTRLTVV.

This clone was counted once. CDR3 in amino acids: CASSYRQGAANEQFF. The CDR3, as DNA: TGTGCCAGCAGTTACCGACAGGGGGCGGCCAATGAGCAGTTCTTC. The rearrangement joins TRBV6-5 to TRBJ2-1; 10 bases align to TRBD1. The CDR3 covers 15 residues. Per the germline V gene, CDR1 is MNHEY and CDR2 is SVGAGI. V trimming: 2 bases; J trimming: 6 bases; junction bases outside the gene matches: 4.

The V gene is TRBV5-4, the J gene TRBJ2-3; D possibly corresponds to TRBD2 (6 bases). Germline CDR1 is SGHNT and CDR2 is YYREEE (reference sequence). The CDR3 runs to 13 residues. Trimming cost V 1 base and J 5 bases, with 8 bases left between them. In DNA form, the CDR3 reads TGTGCCAGCAGCTTGCGGCGGGGAGATACGCAGTATTTT. Residues: CASSLRRGDTQYF.

The chain uses TRBV12-5 and TRBJ1-1; D may be TRBD1 (5 bases). This CDR3 has 14 residues. Germline V lookup: CDR1 LGHNT, CDR2 FRNRAP. The V end lost 7 bases, the J end lost 1 base, and 13 bases lay between the germline ends. The CDR3: CASAYDRTNTEAFF. CDR3 nucleotides: TGTGCTAGTGCCTACGACAGAACGAACACTGAAGCTTTCTTT.

This clone has more than one count but fewer than ten. The rearrangement uses TRBV5-1 and TRBJ2-4; 7 nucleotides line up with TRBD1. This CDR3 region has 15 residues. With V trimmed by 0 bases and J by 3 bases, 3 bases remained unmatched. The germline V gene has CDR1 SGHRS and CDR2 YFSETQ. CDR3 in DNA: TGCGCCAGCAGCTTGGGACAGGGTGACAAAAACATTCAGTACTTC. As protein: CASSLGQGDKNIQYF.

The genes are TRBV19 and TRBJ2-5; the match to TRBD1 covers 7 bases. Looked up from germline, CDR1 is LNHDA and CDR2 is SQIVND (reference sequence). Germline trimming cut 4 bases from V and 2 bases from J; bases unmatched to any gene: 4. This CDR3 contains 14 residues. CDR3 loop: CASSRTGRQETQYF. The CDR3 coding sequence is TGTGCCAGTAGTAGGACAGGCCGACAAGAGACCCAGTACTTC.

The rearrangement links TRBV6-1 to TRBJ1-6; D gene uncertain. Germline V CDR1 and CDR2: MNHNS, SASEGT. CDR3 length equals 15 residues. V lost 1 base to trimming and J lost 8 bases, with 12 bases between them. The CDR3 spells CASSEGTYPYSPLHF. The DNA of the CDR3 is TGTGCCAGCAGTGAAGGAACCTACCCTTATTCACCCCTCCACTTT.

Worth noting for this clone: Other nucleotide sequences from this sample produce the same CDR3. This sequence joins TRBV19 and TRBJ1-5; no clear D gene. CDR3 length: 13 residues. Germline V gives CDR1 LNHDA, CDR2 SQIVND (reference sequence). Trimming left V 3 bases short and J 2 bases short, with 5 bases between. In nucleotides, the CDR3 is TGTGCCAGTAGTATTCCAGGCAATCAGCCCCAGCATTTT. Its translation is CASSIPGNQPQHF.

The chain joins TRBV6-5 to TRBJ1-2; 8 bases match TRBD1. The germline gives CDR1 MNHEY, CDR2 SVGAGI. The V and J ends lost 5 bases and 7 bases, in that order; junction bases with no gene match: 9. The CDR3 length is 14 residues. The CDR3 DNA follows: TGTGCCAGCAGTACCGGACAGGGTTGGAGTGGCTACACCTTC. Translation gives CASSTGQGWSGYTF.

V and J are TRBV7-9 and TRBJ1-1, with D unresolved. CDR3 size: 14 residues. In germline, CDR1 is SEHNR, CDR2 FQNEAQ (reference sequence). Trimming left V 1 base short and J 5 bases short, with 11 bases between. DNA of the CDR3: TGTGCCAGCAGCTTAGGAAGGAGTGGTACTGAAGCTTTCTTT. Translated, it gives CASSLGRSGTEAFF. Full variable domain (rest looked up from reference TRBV7-9 and TRBJ1-1): DTGVSQNPRHKITKRGQNVTFRCDPISEHNRLYWYRQTLGQGPEFLTYFQNEAQLEKSRLLSDRFSAERPKGSFSTLEIQRTEQGDSAMYLCASSLGRSGTEAFFGQGTRLTVV.

There are a few counts of this clone. The chain is built from TRBV10-3 and TRBJ1-2; the match to TRBD1 covers 8 bases. This CDR3 region has 13 residues. With 10 bases clipped from V and 3 bases from J, the junction kept 7 bases outside the gene matches. The germline gives CDR1 ENHRY, CDR2 SYGVKD. CDR3 loop: CATSLQGDYGYTF. CDR3 nucleotides: TGTGCCACTAGCCTACAGGGGGACTATGGCTACACCTTC.

CDR3 in DNA: TGTGCCAGCAGCTCCTCAGGGGGCATCGGCTACACCTTC. Amino acid sequence: CASSSSGGIGYTF. The chain is built from TRBV5-4 and TRBJ1-2; the match to TRBD1 covers 8 bases. The trim removed 3 bases at V and 8 bases at J, leaving 6 bases unmatched. Germline CDR1 SGHNT, CDR2 YYREEE (reference sequence). The CDR3 runs 13 residues.

The chain combines TRBV6-5 with TRBJ1-5; no clear D gene. The CDR3 totals 13 residues. The V gene lost 6 bases and the J gene lost 7 bases, with 13 bases spanning the gap. The germline V gene has CDR1 MNHEY and CDR2 SVGAGI. Here the CDR3 DNA reads TGTGCCAGCAGCCGGGAATTTAGGCAGCCCCAGCATTTT. Protein product: CASSREFRQPQHF.

The chain employs TRBV6-5 and TRBJ1-5, with 7 bases identical to TRBD1. V dropped 6 bases and J dropped 0; count of bases not matched to a gene: 5. Germline V CDR1 and CDR2: MNHEY, SVGAGI. This CDR3 has 15 amino acids. The CDR3 reads CASRRTGDSNQPQHF. The CDR3 DNA follows: TGTGCCAGCAGAAGGACAGGAGATAGCAATCAGCCCCAGCATTTT.

The CDR3 DNA reads TGTGCCAGCAGTGAAGAATACGCCTATTATGGCTACACCTTC. Protein product: CASSEEYAYYGYTF. J is TRBJ1-2 and V is TRBV2; D remains unclear. CDR3 size: 14 residues. V was pared by 1 base and J by 5 bases, with 11 bases between. CDR1 is SNHLY and CDR2 is FYNNEI in the germline V gene.

The V call is TRBV9, the J call TRBJ2-2, with 9 positions matching TRBD2. The V gene end was trimmed by 3 bases and the J gene end by 6 bases; junction bases not matched to a gene: 9. This CDR3 spans 16 amino acids. Looked up from germline, CDR1 is SGDLS and CDR2 is YYNGEE. The CDR3 nucleotides read TGTGCCAGCAGCGAAATTAGCGGGAGTCATCCCGGGGAGCTGTTTTTT. Protein: CASSEISGSHPGELFF. The whole variable domain, filled in from reference TRBV9 and TRBJ2-2, reads DSGVTQTPKHLITATGQRVTLRCSPRSGDLSVYWYQQSLDQGLQFLIQYYNGEERAKGNILERFSAQQFPDLHSELNLSSLELGDSALYFCASSEISGSHPGELFFGEGSRLTVL.

The chain couples TRBV18 to TRBJ1-4; D is unresolved. Germline-derived CDR1 and CDR2 are KGHSH and LQKENI. Trimming removed 3 bases from V and 7 bases from J, with 15 bases in between. The CDR3 sequence is 15 residues long. For the CDR3, the DNA is TGTGCCAGCTCACCCGACACCCCAGGAGGTGAAAAACTGTTTTTT. Its protein product is CASSPDTPGGEKLFF. The full variable domain, with the rest looked up from reference TRBV18 and TRBJ1-4, is NAGVMQNPRHLVRRRGQEARLRCSPMKGHSHVYWYRQLPEEGLKFMVYLQKENIIDESGMPKERFSAEFPKEGPSILRIQQVVRGDSAAYFCASSPDTPGGEKLFFGSGTQLSVL.

The chain links TRBV30 to TRBJ1-6, with TRBD1 as a possible D gene (5 bases). Germline V CDR1 and CDR2: GTSNPN, SVGIG (reference sequence). Trimming removed 3 bases from V and 9 bases from J, with 15 bases in between. The CDR3 consists of 14 residues. CDR3 sequence: CAWRVGGSFSPLHF. The CDR3 DNA follows: TGTGCCTGGAGGGTCGGGGGGTCCTTTTCACCCCTCCACTTT.

The chain carries TRBV19 and TRBJ2-7, with D possibly TRBD1 on 6 matching bases. Germline values: CDR1 LNHDA, CDR2 SQIVND (reference sequence). CDR3 length: 14 amino acids. The V gene lost 4 bases and the J gene lost 3 bases, with 13 bases spanning the gap. CDR3 protein: CASSTQGRGYEQYF. In DNA form, the CDR3 reads TGTGCCAGTAGTACACAGGGCAGAGGCTACGAGCAGTACTTC.

This chain connects TRBV2 to TRBJ1-1; D is perhaps TRBD1 (6 bases). This CDR3 region has 15 residues. V lost 6 bases and J lost 4, with 18 bases in between. From germline, CDR1 is SNHLY and CDR2 FYNNEI. The DNA for the CDR3 is TGTGCCAGCAGCGGCCGTACGACAGGAGTCACTGAAGCTTTCTTT. It codes for CASSGRTTGVTEAFF.